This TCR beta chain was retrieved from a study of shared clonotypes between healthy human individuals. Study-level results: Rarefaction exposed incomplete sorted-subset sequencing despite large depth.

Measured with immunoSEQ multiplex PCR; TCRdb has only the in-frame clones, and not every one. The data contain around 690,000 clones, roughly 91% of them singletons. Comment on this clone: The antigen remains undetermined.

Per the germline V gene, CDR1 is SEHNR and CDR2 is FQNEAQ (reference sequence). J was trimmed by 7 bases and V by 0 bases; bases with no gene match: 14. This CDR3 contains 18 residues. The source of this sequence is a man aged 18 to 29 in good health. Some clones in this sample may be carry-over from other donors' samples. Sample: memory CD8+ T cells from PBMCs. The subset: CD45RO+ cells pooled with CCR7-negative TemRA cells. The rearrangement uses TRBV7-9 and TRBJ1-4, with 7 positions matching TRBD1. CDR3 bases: TGTGCCAGCAGCTTAGCGCTTTCGGGACAGATGGCGGGTGAAAAACTGTTTTTT. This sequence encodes CASSLALSGQMAGEKLFF.